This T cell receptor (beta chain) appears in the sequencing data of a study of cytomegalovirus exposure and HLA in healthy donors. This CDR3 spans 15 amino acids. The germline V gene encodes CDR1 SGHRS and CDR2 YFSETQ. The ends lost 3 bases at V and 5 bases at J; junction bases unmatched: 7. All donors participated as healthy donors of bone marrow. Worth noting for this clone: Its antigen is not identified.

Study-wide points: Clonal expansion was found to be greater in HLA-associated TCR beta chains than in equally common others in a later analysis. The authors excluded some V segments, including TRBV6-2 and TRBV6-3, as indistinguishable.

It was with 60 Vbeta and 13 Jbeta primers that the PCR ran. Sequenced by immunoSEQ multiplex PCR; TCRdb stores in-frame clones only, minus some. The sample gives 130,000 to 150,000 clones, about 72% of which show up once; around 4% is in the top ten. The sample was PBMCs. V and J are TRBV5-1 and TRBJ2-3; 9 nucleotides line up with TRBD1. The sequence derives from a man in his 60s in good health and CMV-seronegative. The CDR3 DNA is TGCGCCAGCAGCTATGGACAGGGGCGGGTAGATACGCAGTATTTT. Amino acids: CASSYGQGRVDTQYF.